This TCR beta chain stems from a study of T cells in Graves' hyperthyroidism and ophthalmopathy (dated by TCRdb to the late 2010s). Regarding the research as a whole: Peripheral blood was sampled at the time of initial diagnosis, prior to any treatment. To identify distinguishing TCR V-J signatures, a discovery cohort of 100 patients was used, comprising 40 to 45 with Graves' ophthalmopathy and some 60 with stable Graves' hyperthyroidism. Prospective prediction of ophthalmopathy was tested in an independent validation cohort of fewer than 20 hyperthyroidism patients and 17 patients who later progressed to ophthalmopathy. The 90 to 100 discovery patients were randomly split 7:3 into training and test sets. In addition, the study compared T-cell repertoires in thyroid tissue and in blood from several Graves' hyperthyroidism patients. After blood sampling, hyperthyroidism patients were treated with methimazole at a starting dose of 30 mg daily, and ophthalmopathy patients were treated with high-dose intravenous methylprednisolone. TCR Vbeta CDR3 sequencing of 135 peripheral blood samples (around 45 ophthalmopathy, approximately 80 hyperthyroidism and roughly 17 progressor patients) is reported in the paper.

The TCR beta CDR3 regions were amplified from RNA transcripts. The first round of RT-PCR for the TCR CDR3 was performed with the HTBI primer set and the Qiagen OneStep RT-PCR kit. Libraries were constructed in a second round of multiplex PCR, after which size selection and purification were carried out. Paired-end sequencing of the libraries was performed with 100 bp reads on an Illumina HiSeq2000. Regarding the original processing steps: Raw data were processed with SOAPnuke, discarding reads with adapters, uncalled bases, mean Phred below 15, or no exact constant-primer or identifier match. COPE v1.2.5 was used to merge high-quality paired reads, and clonotypes were defined as unique nucleotide sequences. Clonotypes were aligned to IMGT TRBV, TRBD and TRBJ reference segments using MiTCR v1.1. The analysis was restricted to V-J combinations with a frequency above 0.0001, which together covered 98% to 99.2% of the repertoires. The TCS score was defined as F50 (clonal expansion) divided by E x V (chaos), with BLOSUM62-based TCRdist calculated between CDR3 peptides within each V-J. Welch's t-statistics and random forest reduced some 510 V-J features to about 13, which were used in a naive Bayes classifier (R e1071). The similarity between thyroid and blood repertoires was quantified using the Morisita-Horn index. TCRdb trimmed the raw reads at Q25, called clones with MiXCR and kept productive beta chains. Rows with one shared CDR3 protein collapse into an entry with the most common genes and DNA. These V and J calls derive from TCRdb rather than the authors' analysis. Within this sample are over 700,000 distinct CDR3 sequences, with 38% of them counted one time only. 8.9% of the sample is held by the ten biggest clonotypes.

Graves' hyperthyroidism was defined as stable when no progression to ophthalmopathy occurred over 18 months of follow-up. Hyperthyroidism patients were newly diagnosed, had a disease duration of under 2 months, and were aged 18 to 65 years. Patients with uncontrolled infections, other autoimmune diseases, pregnancy or lactation were excluded. Diagnoses relied on clinical symptoms, serum thyroxine and TRAb, thyroid ultrasound and orbital computed tomography. PBMCs were separated from 8 to 10 ml of fresh peripheral blood using Ficoll-Paque density gradient centrifugation. Total RNA was extracted using Trizol reagent, and RNA quality was assessed on an Agilent 2100 Bioanalyzer. About this clonotype: This receptor's antigen is unknown. No much larger clone exists at a distance of one base, and base qualities are not known.

Overall results and qualifications from the work: Ophthalmopathy was separated from stable hyperthyroidism by a 13 V-J signature model, with 85% to 90% sensitivity and about 84% specificity obtained in cross-validation and 80%/75% obtained in testing. In validation, the model predicted progression to ophthalmopathy a median of roughly 6.2 months before onset, with 65% to 71% sensitivity and 72.22% specificity. Most expanded thyroid clonotypes (frequency above 0.001) were also found in blood, which suggests that blood repertoires may mirror thyroid immune responses. No statistical method was used to set the sample size in advance, and investigators knew the group allocation.

The trim is 7 bases for V and 3 bases for J, with a gap of 18 bases between the germline ends. Looking up the germline V gene (reference sequence) yields CDR1 DFQATT and CDR2 SNEGSKA. There are 14 amino acids in the CDR3, from cysteine to phenylalanine inclusive. The DNA shown is the 42-base CDR3, in frame from base 1. This sequence originates from a young man with Graves' hyperthyroidism. Sequencing input: blood. The sequence joins TRBV20-1 to TRBJ2-5, and TRBD1 may be the D gene, going by 6 matching bases. The CDR3: CSDSTDAGEETQYF. The sequenced DNA is TGCAGTGATTCGACCGACGCAGGGGAAGAGACCCAGTACTTC.